Listed below are T cell receptor beta chains from one sample, sequenced in a study of identical twins. TCRdb analysed the 5' RACE reads with MiXCR anew, one entry per CDR3 protein. The sample contains around 530,000 distinct CDR3 sequences, nearly 15% of which appear only once. These data are also associated with another study on yellow fever vaccine responses in identical twins.

Material: CD4+ T cells sorted from blood. The receptors stem from a woman in her late teens or twenties in good health. CDR3s include the opening cysteine and the closing phenylalanine or tryptophan. D genes are given only for firm matches. The size entry is marked missing in some rows and otherwise reads once, few, many or a size class.

d_gene	abundance	v_gene	j_gene	CDR3nt	CDR3aa
TRBD2	many	TRBV12-3/TRBV12-4	TRBJ2-1	TGTGCCAGCAGTCTGACTAGCGGGAATAGGAATGAGCAGTTCTTC	CASSLTSGNRNEQFF
NA	NA	TRBV5-1	TRBJ2-5	TGCGCCAGCAGCACCCCCGGGAACCAAGAGACCCAGTACTTC	CASSTPGNQETQYF
TRBD2	NA	TRBV10-3	TRBJ2-2	TGTGCCATCAGTGAGTCGACTAGCACCACCGGGGAGCTGTTTTTT	CAISESTSTTGELFF
NA	NA	TRBV7-6	TRBJ2-1	TGTGCCAGCAGCTTAGGGGGGCAGGGGAGTGGGCATGAGCAGTTCTTC	CASSLGGQGSGHEQFF
NA	few	TRBV20-1	TRBJ2-5	TGCAGTTTCTCAACAACCGGGACAGAGACCCAGTACTTC	CSFSTTGTETQYF
NA	few	TRBV12-3/TRBV12-4	TRBJ1-5	TGTGCCAGCAGTTTATTTATCGATCAGCCCCAGCATTTT	CASSLFIDQPQHF
NA	few	TRBV10-3	TRBJ1-2	TGTGCCATCAGCACTCAGGCGGATAACTATGGCTACACCTTC	CAISTQADNYGYTF
TRBD2	many	TRBV5-1	TRBJ2-2	TGCGCCAGCAGCGCGACTAGCGGGGCGAACACCGGGGAGCTGTTTTTT	CASSATSGANTGELFF
NA	few	TRBV12-3/TRBV12-4	TRBJ2-7	TGTGCCAGCAGTTTGAAGTTTTCAGGCGAGCAGTACTTC	CASSLKFSGEQYF
TRBD1	many	TRBV12-3/TRBV12-4	TRBJ1-1	TGTGCCAGCAGCAGACAGGGGCCCGTGTACGCTTTCTTT	CASSRQGPVYAFF
NA	few	TRBV10-3	TRBJ2-1	TGTGCCATCGGAGCCTCCTACAATGAGCAGTTCTTC	CAIGASYNEQFF
NA	NA	TRBV11-2	TRBJ2-5	TGTGCCAGCAGCTCAATCCTCGCAGGCGGATTGGGCCCCCAGTACTTC	CASSSILAGGLGPQYF
NA	few	TRBV2	TRBJ2-4	TGTGCCAGCAGTGAAATCTCCGTAGTTACCAAAAACATTCAGTACTTC	CASSEISVVTKNIQYF
NA	NA	TRBV7-6	TRBJ2-2	TGTGCCAGCAGCCCACCCTGGTCCGGGGAGCTGTTTTTT	CASSPPWSGELFF
NA	few	TRBV15	TRBJ2-7	TGTGCCACCAGCATCGATCGGACAGCCTACGAGCAGTACTTC	CATSIDRTAYEQYF
NA	few	TRBV10-2	TRBJ2-1	TGCGCCAGCAGTGAGTCTGACAGGACACCCTACAATGAGCAGTTCTTC	CASSESDRTPYNEQFF
NA	NA	TRBV5-1	TRBJ1-1	TGCGCCAGCAGCTTTCAGAACGCCAACACTGAAGCTTTCTTT	CASSFQNANTEAFF
NA	many	TRBV3-1	TRBJ2-7	TGTGCCAGCAGCCTCGGCGGGGTTGGTGTAGGCGAGCAGTACTTC	CASSLGGVGVGEQYF
NA	many	TRBV29-1	TRBJ1-1	TGCAGCGTTGTCGGCACGAGGAACACTGAAGCTTTCTTT	CSVVGTRNTEAFF
TRBD1	NA	TRBV7-9	TRBJ2-5	TGTGCCAGCAGCCGCGCAGGGGGCGTACAAGAGACCCAGTACTTC	CASSRAGGVQETQYF
TRBD1	NA	TRBV6-1	TRBJ2-5	TGTGCCAGCAGCGACAGGGACCGGGAGACCCAGTACTTC	CASSDRDRETQYF
TRBD2	NA	TRBV6-1	TRBJ2-7	TGTGCCAGCAGGTCTAGCGGGGGAGGCTACGAGCAGTACTTC	CASRSSGGGYEQYF
NA	many	TRBV12-3/TRBV12-4	TRBJ2-1	TGTGCCAGCAGTTCCCGGGACCCAACATCCTACAATGAGCAGTTCTTC	CASSSRDPTSYNEQFF
NA	few	TRBV20-1	TRBJ1-1	TGCAGTGCTCTAACAGGGTACACTGAAGCTTTCTTT	CSALTGYTEAFF
TRBD2	NA	TRBV7-8	TRBJ2-4	TGTGCCAGCAGCGTAGCGGGAGGCGAACCTGGAGGAAACATTCAGTACTTC	CASSVAGGEPGGNIQYF
NA	NA	TRBV12-3/TRBV12-4	TRBJ2-2	TGTGCCAGCAGTTCCTCTCGATTTGTGGGTTCCACCGGGGAGCTGTTTTTT	CASSSSRFVGSTGELFF
TRBD1	many	TRBV12-3/TRBV12-4	TRBJ1-1	TGTGCCAGCAGCCCAGGACAGGGGGGGGTTGGCACTGAAGCTTTCTTT	CASSPGQGGVGTEAFF
NA	NA	TRBV7-2	TRBJ2-5	TGTGCCAGCAGCCTCATCCTCCAGACCCAGTACTTC	CASSLILQTQYF
NA	NA	TRBV2	TRBJ2-1	TGTGCCAGCACCACATGGCGGGCTGGCAATGAGCAGTTCTTC	CASTTWRAGNEQFF
TRBD2	NA	TRBV25-1	TRBJ2-3	TGTGCCAGCAGTTCGTTAGCGGGTTCAGATACGCAGTATTTT	CASSSLAGSDTQYF
NA	many	TRBV14	TRBJ1-1	TGTGCCAGCAGCCAAGTTGTTGGCAGGAGATTGAACACTGAAGCTTTCTTT	CASSQVVGRRLNTEAFF
TRBD1	NA	TRBV5-6	TRBJ2-5	TGTGCCAGCAGCGTGTTCCACGGGACAGCACAAGAGACCCAGTACTTC	CASSVFHGTAQETQYF
TRBD2	few	TRBV5-1	TRBJ2-3	TGCGCCAGCAGCTACAGACTAGCTGGGGATACGCAGTATTTT	CASSYRLAGDTQYF
TRBD1	few	TRBV7-9	TRBJ2-4	TGTGCCAGCAGCTACAACAGGGGCAAAAACATTCAGTACTTC	CASSYNRGKNIQYF
NA	NA	TRBV7-9	TRBJ2-1	TGTGCCAGCAGCTTAGGGGAAGGGGCCTACAATGAGCAGTTCTTC	CASSLGEGAYNEQFF
NA	NA	TRBV20-1	TRBJ2-1	TGCAGTGCTAGAGATGGGCAAAGGGGCTCCTACAATGAGCAGTTCTTC	CSARDGQRGSYNEQFF
TRBD1	few	TRBV12-3/TRBV12-4	TRBJ1-1	TGTGCCAGCAGTTCAACAGGGGGCCCCACTGAAGCTTTCTTT	CASSSTGGPTEAFF
NA	NA	TRBV12-3/TRBV12-4	TRBJ1-5	TGTGCCAGCAGCCCCCAGCAGTATAGCAATCAGCCCCAGCATTTT	CASSPQQYSNQPQHF
TRBD2	NA	TRBV5-4	TRBJ2-7	TGTGCCAGCAGCCGAGGACTAGCGGGAGATCGAAAGCAGTACTTC	CASSRGLAGDRKQYF
NA	NA	TRBV20-1	TRBJ2-3	TGCAGTGCTAGACTAGTTGGCACAGATACGCAGTATTTT	CSARLVGTDTQYF
NA	NA	TRBV24-1	TRBJ2-1	TGTGCCACCAGTGACCGATCTTTAGGAAGGAGGCAGTTCTTC	CATSDRSLGRRQFF
NA	NA	TRBV29-1	TRBJ2-3	TGCAGCTCGGGCCCAGATACGCAGTATTTT	CSSGPDTQYF
TRBD2	NA	TRBV3-1	TRBJ2-7	TGTACCAGCAGTTTAGCGGGGTCTCCCGAGGCGGACTACGAGCAGTACTTC	CTSSLAGSPEADYEQYF
TRBD1	few	TRBV7-9	TRBJ2-3	TGTGCCAGCAGCCTGACAGGGCCGGCAGATACGCAGTATTTT	CASSLTGPADTQYF
NA	NA	TRBV21-1	TRBJ2-1	TGTGCCAGCAGCGGAGATGAGCAGTTCTTC	CASSGDEQFF
NA	NA	TRBV5-1	TRBJ1-2	TGCGCCAGCAGCGGGGGCTCCGGCGCTACCTATGGCTACACCTTC	CASSGGSGATYGYTF
NA	few	TRBV12-3/TRBV12-4	TRBJ2-7	TGTGCCAGCAGTTTTGGCGGGGCTGATTACGAGCAGTACTTC	CASSFGGADYEQYF
NA	NA	TRBV2	TRBJ2-1	TGTGCCAGCAAGTTTCGGGATGAGCAGTTCTTC	CASKFRDEQFF
TRBD1	few	TRBV25-1	TRBJ2-1	TGTGCCAGCAGTGAACCGTCGACAGGGGACAGCTACAATGAGCAGTTCTTC	CASSEPSTGDSYNEQFF
TRBD2	NA	TRBV12-3/TRBV12-4	TRBJ2-2	TGTGCCAGCAGTTTGCGGGGGAGCGGCGGGGAGCTGTTTTTT	CASSLRGSGGELFF
NA	few	TRBV5-1	TRBJ2-1	TGCGCCAGCAGCTTGGATTCGGCGCCCCACAATGAGCAGTTCTTC	CASSLDSAPHNEQFF
NA	few	TRBV9	TRBJ1-1	TGTGCCAGCAACTTAATGGGGGCGGGTAACACTGAAGCTTTCTTT	CASNLMGAGNTEAFF
TRBD2	once	TRBV7-2	TRBJ2-1	TGTGCCAGCAGAGCTAGCGGGGGCTCCTACAATGAGCAGTTCTTC	CASRASGGSYNEQFF
NA	few	TRBV7-6	TRBJ2-5	TGTGCCAGCAGCAACGGTCCCGATGTTCCCCAGTACTTC	CASSNGPDVPQYF
NA	NA	TRBV28	TRBJ2-7	TGTGCCAGCAGTTCGGATCCCGAGCAGTACTTC	CASSSDPEQYF
NA	few	TRBV2	TRBJ1-4	TGTGCCAGCAGTAAAGAGGACAGCGCAACTAATGAAAAACTGTTTTTT	CASSKEDSATNEKLFF
NA	few	TRBV5-1	TRBJ2-7	TGCGCCAGCAGCTTGGAGGTGGGCCTGCCTGTCTCCGAGCAGTACTTC	CASSLEVGLPVSEQYF
NA	few	TRBV5-1	TRBJ2-5	TGCGCCAGCAGCTTGAAGGGTTGGGAGACCCAGTACTTC	CASSLKGWETQYF
NA	NA	TRBV20-1	TRBJ2-7	TGCAGTGCTAGGATCCCGGGCAGCTCCTACGAGCAGTACTTC	CSARIPGSSYEQYF
TRBD2	NA	TRBV3-1	TRBJ2-1	TGTGCCAGCAGCCAAGGGGGTGGGACTAGCTCCAGTTCTACGTTCTTC	CASSQGGGTSSSSTFF